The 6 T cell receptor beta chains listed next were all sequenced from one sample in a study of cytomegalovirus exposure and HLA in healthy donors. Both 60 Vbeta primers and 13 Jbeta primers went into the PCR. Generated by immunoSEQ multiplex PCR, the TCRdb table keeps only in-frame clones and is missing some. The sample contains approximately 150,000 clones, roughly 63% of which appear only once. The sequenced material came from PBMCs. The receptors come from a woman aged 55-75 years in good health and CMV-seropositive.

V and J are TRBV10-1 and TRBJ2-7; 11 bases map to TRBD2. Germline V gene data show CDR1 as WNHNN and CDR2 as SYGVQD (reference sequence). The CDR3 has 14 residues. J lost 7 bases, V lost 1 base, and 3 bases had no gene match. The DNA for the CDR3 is TGCGCCAGCAGTGAGTGGCTAGCGGGAGGAGAGCAGTACTTC. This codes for CASSEWLAGGEQYF.

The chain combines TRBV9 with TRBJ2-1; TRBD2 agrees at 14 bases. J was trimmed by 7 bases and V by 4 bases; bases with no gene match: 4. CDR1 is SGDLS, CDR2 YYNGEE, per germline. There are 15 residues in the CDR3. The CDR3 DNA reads TGTGCCAGCAGCAGACTAGCGGGAGGGGAAAATGAGCAGTTCTTC. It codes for CASSRLAGGENEQFF.

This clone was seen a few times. CDR3 in DNA: TGTGCCAGCACTACTAGCGGCACAGATACGCAGTATTTT. Its protein product is CASTTSGTDTQYF. The chain carries TRBV6-5 and TRBJ2-3; 7 positions agree with TRBD2. Germline V gene lookup returns CDR1 MNHEY and CDR2 SVGAGI. Unmatched junction bases numbered 2, after V lost 7 bases and J lost 1 base. The CDR3 is 13 amino acids.

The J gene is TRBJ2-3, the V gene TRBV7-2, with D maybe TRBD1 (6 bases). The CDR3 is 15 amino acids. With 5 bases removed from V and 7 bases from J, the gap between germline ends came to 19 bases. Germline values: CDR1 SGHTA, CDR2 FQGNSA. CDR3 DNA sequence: TGTGCCAGCAGCCGAACGGACAGCGGATCTTATACGCAGTATTTT. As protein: CASSRTDSGSYTQYF.

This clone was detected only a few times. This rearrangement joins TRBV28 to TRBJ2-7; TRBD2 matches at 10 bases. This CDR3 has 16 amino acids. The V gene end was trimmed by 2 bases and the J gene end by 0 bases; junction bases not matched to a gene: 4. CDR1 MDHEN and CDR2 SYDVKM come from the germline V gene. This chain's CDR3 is CASSLPGTSVSYEQYF. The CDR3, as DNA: TGTGCCAGCAGTTTACCCGGGACTAGCGTCTCCTACGAGCAGTACTTC.

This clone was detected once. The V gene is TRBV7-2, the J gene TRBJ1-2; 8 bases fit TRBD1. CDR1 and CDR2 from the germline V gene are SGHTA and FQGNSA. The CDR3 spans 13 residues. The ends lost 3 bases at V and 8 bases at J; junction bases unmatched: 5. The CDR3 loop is CASSFQGASGYTF. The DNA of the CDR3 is TGTGCCAGCAGCTTCCAGGGGGCTAGCGGCTACACCTTC.